The entry below gives a single T cell receptor beta chain sequence along with its context. The antigen remains undetermined. The sample comes from a study of T cell responses to AZD1222 COVID-19 vaccine. General study points: It was only six AZD1222 recipients who were seropositive at baseline. Epitopes outside B.1.351 and B.1.1.7 mutated regions reportedly drew nearly half of spike TCRs.

CDR3 size: 14 residues. V shed 7 bases, J shed 13 bases, and the junction held 13 bases outside the gene matches. CDR1 SGHTA and CDR2 FQGNSA come from the germline V gene. Here immunoSEQ multiplex PCR was the method, and the copy in TCRdb shows in-frame clones only, minus some. The sample carries 150,000 to 200,000 clones, around 94% recorded once. The sequence came from an adult who received the MenACWY meningococcal vaccine as a control. This chain uses TRBV7-2 with TRBJ2-2; 9 nucleotides align to TRBD2. Material: peripheral blood, obtained 28 days after the second dose of the MenACWY control vaccine. The CDR3 loop is CASTFSGRNGRLFF. The CDR3 bases are TGTGCCAGCACCTTTAGCGGGAGAAATGGGCGGCTGTTTTTT.